This T cell receptor beta chain came from a study of cytomegalovirus exposure and HLA in healthy donors. Germline V lookup: CDR1 WNHNN, CDR2 SYGVQD (reference sequence). The V gene end was trimmed by 7 bases and the J gene end by 2 bases; junction bases not matched to a gene: 5. This CDR3 region has 14 residues. Primers: 60 Vbeta forward and 13 Jbeta reverse. Data came from immunoSEQ multiplex PCR; TCRdb stores just in-frame clones and leaves some out. This table has about 80,000 clones, over 60% appearing once. Study-level results: An analysis that was carried out later associated 16,000 or so TCR beta sequences with HLA alleles at 0.05 false discovery rate. Among donors in an Asian-associated ancestry cluster, a later analysis reportedly found fewer N-insertions than the roughly 700-donor mean.

As concerns this clone: Its cognate antigen is unknown.

This sequence joins TRBV10-1 and TRBJ2-7; 10 positions match TRBD1. The clonotype originates from a male donor in good health and CMV-seropositive. The specimen sequenced was PBMCs. The CDR3 region is CASTDGTGAYEQYF. In DNA form, the CDR3 reads TGCGCCAGCACCGACGGGACAGGGGCCTACGAGCAGTACTTC.